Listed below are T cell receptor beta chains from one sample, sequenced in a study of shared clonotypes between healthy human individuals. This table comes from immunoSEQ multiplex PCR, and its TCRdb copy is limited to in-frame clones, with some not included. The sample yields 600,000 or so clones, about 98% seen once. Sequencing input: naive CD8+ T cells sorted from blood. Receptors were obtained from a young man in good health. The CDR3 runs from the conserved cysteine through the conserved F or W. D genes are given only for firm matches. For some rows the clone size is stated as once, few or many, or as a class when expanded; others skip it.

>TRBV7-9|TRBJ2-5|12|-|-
TGTGCCAGCAGCTTAGTATCACAAAAAGAGTACTTC
CASSLVSQKEYF
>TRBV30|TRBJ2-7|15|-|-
TGTGCCTGGAGCCTAGAGAACAGGGCACCCTCTGGGACGTACTTC
CAWSLENRAPSGTYF
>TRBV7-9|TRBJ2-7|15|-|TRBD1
TGTGCCAGCAGCTCCGCGACAGGGAGCTCCTACGAGCAGTACTTC
CASSSATGSSYEQYF
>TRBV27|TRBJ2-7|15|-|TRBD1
TGTGCCAGCAGTTTAACCGGGACAGGTATATACGAGCAGTACTTC
CASSLTGTGIYEQYF
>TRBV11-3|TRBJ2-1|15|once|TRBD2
TGTGCCAGCAGCCACCCCACTAGCGGGGTCGATGAGCAGTTCTTC
CASSHPTSGVDEQFF
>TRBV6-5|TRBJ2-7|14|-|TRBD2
TGTGCCAGCAGCCCACTAGCGGATCTTCGCGAGCAGTACTTC
CASSPLADLREQYF
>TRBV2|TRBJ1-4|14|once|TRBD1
TGTGCCAGCAGTGTCCCGGACAGGCCAGAAAAACTGTTTTTT
CASSVPDRPEKLFF
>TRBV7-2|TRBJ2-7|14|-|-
TGTGCCAGCAGCTTAGCGGGGAGTGCCTACGAGCAGTACTTC
CASSLAGSAYEQYF
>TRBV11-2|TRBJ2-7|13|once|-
TGTGCCAGCAGCTTAAATCCCTTCTACGAGCAGTACTTC
CASSLNPFYEQYF
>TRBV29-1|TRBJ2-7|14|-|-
TGCAGCGTTCAGGGGTGGACGAGCTCCTACGAGCAGTACTTC
CSVQGWTSSYEQYF
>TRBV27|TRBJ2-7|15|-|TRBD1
TGTGCCAGCAGCACCCCGACAGGGATTTTCTACGAGCAGTACTTC
CASSTPTGIFYEQYF
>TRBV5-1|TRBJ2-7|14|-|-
TGCGCCAGCAGTTCAGGGTTGGGCTACTACGAGCAGTACTTC
CASSSGLGYYEQYF
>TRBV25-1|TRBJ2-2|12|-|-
TGTGCCAGCGAGCATAGCGCCGGGGAGCTGTTTTTT
CASEHSAGELFF
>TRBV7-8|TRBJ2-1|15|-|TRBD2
TGTGCCAGCAGAGTACTAGCGGGAGTAGGCAATGAGCAGTTCTTC
CASRVLAGVGNEQFF
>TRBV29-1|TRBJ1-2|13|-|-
TGCGGCGTTGAAGATCCGAGAGGCGATGGCTACACCTTC
CGVEDPRGDGYTF
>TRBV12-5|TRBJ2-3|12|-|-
TGTGCTAAGAGCGGCAGCACAGATACGCAGTATTTT
CAKSGSTDTQYF
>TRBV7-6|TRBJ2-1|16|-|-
TGTGCCAGCAGCTTAGCGGGAGGGGGCTCCTACAATGAGCAGTTCTTC
CASSLAGGGSYNEQFF
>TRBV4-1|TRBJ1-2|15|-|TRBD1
TGCGCCAGCAGTCGTGGGACAGGCCTAAACTATGGCTACACCTTC
CASSRGTGLNYGYTF
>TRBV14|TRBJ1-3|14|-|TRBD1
TGTGCCAGCAGCCAATGGGACAGAGGAAACACCATATATTTT
CASSQWDRGNTIYF
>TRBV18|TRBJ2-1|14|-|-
TGTGCCAGCTCATCCGGAACTGGTCGCAATGAGCAGTTCTTC
CASSSGTGRNEQFF
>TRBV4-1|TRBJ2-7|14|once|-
TGCGCCAGCAGCCAAGAGCCAGGGGAGTACGAGCAGTACTTC
CASSQEPGEYEQYF
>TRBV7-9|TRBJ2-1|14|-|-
TGTGCCAGCAGCTTACCGGCAAACTACAATGAGCAGTTCTTC
CASSLPANYNEQFF
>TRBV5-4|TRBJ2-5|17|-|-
TGTGCCAGCAGCTTTATGGTCGGGGCTGAGTACCAAGAGACCCAGTACTTC
CASSFMVGAEYQETQYF
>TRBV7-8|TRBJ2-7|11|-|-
TGTGCCAGCAGTCCCGCCTACGAGCAGTACTTC
CASSPAYEQYF
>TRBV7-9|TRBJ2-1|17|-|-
TGTGCCAGCATCCCCCAGTTGGGTAGCGGAGATTACAATGAGCAGTTCTTC
CASIPQLGSGDYNEQFF
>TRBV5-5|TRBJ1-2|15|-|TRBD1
TGTGCCAGCAGAGACTTGACAGGGCCTAACTATGGCTACACCTTC
CASRDLTGPNYGYTF
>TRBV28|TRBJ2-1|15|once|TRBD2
TGTGCCAGCGGGGATCTAGCGGGAGCAACCAATGAGCAGTTCTTC
CASGDLAGATNEQFF
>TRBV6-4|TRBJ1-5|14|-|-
TGTGCCAGCAAGAACAAATCGGGAAACCAGCCCCAGCATTTT
CASKNKSGNQPQHF
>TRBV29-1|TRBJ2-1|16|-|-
TGCAGCGTTGAAGGCGGATGGCGGGACTCCTACAATGAGCAGTTCTTC
CSVEGGWRDSYNEQFF
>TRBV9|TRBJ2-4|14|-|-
TGTGCCAGCAGCGCCCCCGGGAACACCATTATTCAGTACTTC
CASSAPGNTIIQYF
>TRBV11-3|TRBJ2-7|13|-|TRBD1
TGTGCCAGCAGCTCAGGACAGGGGCCCGAGCAGTACTTC
CASSSGQGPEQYF
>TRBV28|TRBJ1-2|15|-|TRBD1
TGTGCCAGCAGTGCCCTCAGGGGGCGGGCCTATGGCTACACCTTC
CASSALRGRAYGYTF
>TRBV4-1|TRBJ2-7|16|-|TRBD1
TGCGCCAGCAGCCCCGAACCGGGACAGTTTCTCTACGAGCAGTACTTC
CASSPEPGQFLYEQYF
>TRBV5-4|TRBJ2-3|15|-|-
TGTGCCAGCACCCAACGGGGGAGTGACACAGATACGCAGTATTTT
CASTQRGSDTDTQYF
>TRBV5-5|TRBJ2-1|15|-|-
TGTGCCAGCAGCCGTCTCTCTAGCGCGCACAATGAGCAGTTCTTC
CASSRLSSAHNEQFF
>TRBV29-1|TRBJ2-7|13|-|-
TGCAGCGTTGGTGAGGGGGGGGTGGACGAGCAGTACTTC
CSVGEGGVDEQYF
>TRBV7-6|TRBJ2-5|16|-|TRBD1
TGTGCCAGCAGCGCGACACGGGGACAGAACCAAGAGACCCAGTACTTC
CASSATRGQNQETQYF
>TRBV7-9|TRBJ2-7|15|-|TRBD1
TGTGCCAGCAGCTTAGGTAGGGGGCACGACAACGAGCAGTACTTC
CASSLGRGHDNEQYF
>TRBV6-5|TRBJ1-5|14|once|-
TGTGCCAGCAGTTACGGGTCGGCAAATCAGCCCCAGCATTTT
CASSYGSANQPQHF
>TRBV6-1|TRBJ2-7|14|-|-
TGTGCCAGCAGTGAAGCGCGAGGGGCCTACGAGCAGTACTTC
CASSEARGAYEQYF
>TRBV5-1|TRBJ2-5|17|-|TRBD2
TGCGCCAGCAGCTTGGCCTCAGGGACTAGCAGACAAGAGACCCAGTACTTC
CASSLASGTSRQETQYF
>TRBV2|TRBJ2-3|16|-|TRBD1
TGTGCCAGCAGTGATCTGGACAGGGTGGGCCCAGATACGCAGTATTTT
CASSDLDRVGPDTQYF
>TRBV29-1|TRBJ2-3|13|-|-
TGCAGCGTTGTGATACGGGGCACAGATACGCAGTATTTT
CSVVIRGTDTQYF
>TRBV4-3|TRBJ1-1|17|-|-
TGCGCCAGCAGCCAAGATCGGGTAGGATCCGGTAGGACTGAAGCTTTCTTT
CASSQDRVGSGRTEAFF
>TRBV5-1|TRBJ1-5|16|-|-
TGCGCCAGCAGCTGGGGAGGGACGGGAAACAATCAGCCCCAGCATTTT
CASSWGGTGNNQPQHF
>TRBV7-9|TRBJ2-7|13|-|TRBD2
TGTGCCAGCAGCTTAGGGGAGGGATGGGAGCAGTACTTC
CASSLGEGWEQYF
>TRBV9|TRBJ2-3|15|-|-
TGTGCCAGCAGCTTGGTGGGAGGTAGCACAGATACGCAGTATTTT
CASSLVGGSTDTQYF
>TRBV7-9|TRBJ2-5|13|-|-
TGTGCCAGCAGCTTAAAACTAGAGGAGACCCAGTACTTC
CASSLKLEETQYF
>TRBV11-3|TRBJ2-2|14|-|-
TGTGCCAGCAGCCCGGGGGGCGGAAACGGGGAGCTGTTTTTT
CASSPGGGNGELFF
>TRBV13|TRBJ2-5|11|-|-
TGTGCCAGCAGCCTACAAGAGACCCAGTACTTC
CASSLQETQYF
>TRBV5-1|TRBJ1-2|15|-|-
TGCGCCAGCAGCTTGGTTGTTCAGGGGAGCCATGGCTACACCTTC
CASSLVVQGSHGYTF
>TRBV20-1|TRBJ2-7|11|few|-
TGCAGTGCTAGAGACGGCTACGAGCAGTACTTC
CSARDGYEQYF
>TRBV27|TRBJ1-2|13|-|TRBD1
TGTGCCAGCAGTCACAGGGGGGCCTATGGCTACACCTTC
CASSHRGAYGYTF
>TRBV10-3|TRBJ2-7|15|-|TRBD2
TGTGCCATCAGTATACTAGCGGGAGCGGTCTACGAGCAGTACTTC
CAISILAGAVYEQYF
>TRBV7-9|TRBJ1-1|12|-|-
TGTGCCAGCAGCTTTTATGGGGCTGAAGCTTTCTTT
CASSFYGAEAFF
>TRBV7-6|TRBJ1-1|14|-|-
TGTGCCAGCAGCTTAACCCCAGGGGACACTGAAGCTTTCTTT
CASSLTPGDTEAFF
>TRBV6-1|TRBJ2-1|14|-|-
TGTGCCAGCAGTATCGATATCTCCTACAATGAGCAGTTCTTC
CASSIDISYNEQFF
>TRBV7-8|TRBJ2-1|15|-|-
TGTGCCAGCAGTTTAACGGAGGGGGCGGGCAATGAGCAGTTCTTC
CASSLTEGAGNEQFF
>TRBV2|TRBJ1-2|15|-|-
TGTGCCAGCATCCAACCGCTCTCCCCTAACTATGGCTACACCTTC
CASIQPLSPNYGYTF
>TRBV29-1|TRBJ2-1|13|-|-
TGCAGCGGGGATGGTGGGAGCCTCAATGAGCAGTTCTTC
CSGDGGSLNEQFF